The 25 T cell receptor beta chains listed next were all sequenced from one sample in a study of regulatory T cells in long-lasting Graves disease. The sample's time point: newly diagnosed GD, antithyroid drugs for less than 3 months. Making the TCR library involved RNA that had been extracted from PBMCs. Researchers made TCR beta libraries by using iRepertoire HTBI primers and running Arm-PCR on CDR3 regions. TCRdb independently ran MiXCR on the multiplex PCR reads; one entry per CDR3 protein. Among 560,000 or so distinct CDR3 sequences listed, 16% were seen once. This sample was shared with a second study, whose subject was T cells in Graves' hyperthyroidism and ophthalmopathy.

The sample here was peripheral blood mononuclear cells (PBMCs), taken at new diagnosis, from a patient treated with antithyroid drugs. The receptors originated from a man aged 18-30 years with Graves disease.

This clonotype has at least ten counts. CDR3 DNA: TGTGCCAGCGGGGACACAGGCTTCGGGACCCAGTACTTC. This gives the protein CASGDTGFGTQYF. The V call is TRBV6-1, the J call TRBJ2-5; tentative D call: TRBD1 (6 bases). From germline, CDR1 is MNHNS and CDR2 SASEGT. The ends were cut back, 8 bases at V and 7 bases at J, with 17 bases in the middle. CDR3 length: 13 residues.

This clonotype has just a few counts. The chain uses TRBV5-6 and TRBJ2-5, with 8 nucleotides matching TRBD2. Germline values: CDR1 SGHDT, CDR2 YYEEEE. The CDR3 is made up of 12 amino acids. With V trimmed by 8 bases and J by 7 bases, 7 bases remained unmatched. The CDR3 sequence is CASKVAGRTQYF. The CDR3, as DNA: TGTGCCAGTAAGGTAGCGGGACGGACCCAGTACTTC.

The chain combines TRBV29-1 with TRBJ1-4; tentative D call: TRBD1 (6 bases). Trimming took off 7 bases at V and 4 bases at J, with 13 bases between the two ends. The CDR3 runs to 13 residues. The germline V gene has CDR1 SQVTM and CDR2 ANQGSEA. CDR3 region: CSGNRGHNEKLFF. The CDR3 DNA reads TGCAGCGGGAATCGGGGACATAATGAAAAACTGTTTTTT.

This clonotype came up once. The chain couples TRBV18 to TRBJ1-5; D perhaps matches TRBD1 (5 bases). CDR3 length equals 16 residues. The germline V and J ends were trimmed by 2 bases and 3 bases, with 14 bases remaining between them. Germline V gene lookup returns CDR1 KGHSH and CDR2 LQKENI. CDR3 loop: CASSPRETALNQPQHF. The CDR3 nucleotides read TGTGCCAGCTCACCAAGGGAGACAGCTCTCAATCAGCCCCAGCATTTT.

This clonotype was seen a handful of times. This chain connects TRBV12-3 or TRBV12-4 to TRBJ1-5; TRBD1 matches at 7 bases. The junction had 3 bases not matched to a gene; V was cut back by 4 bases and J by 6 bases. CDR3 length equals 13 residues. The CDR3: CASSSQGSQPQHF. For the CDR3, the DNA is TGTGCCAGCAGTTCACAGGGGAGTCAGCCCCAGCATTTT.

This clonotype was detected many times. This sequence joins TRBV15 and TRBJ2-7, with 9 bases lining up with TRBD2. After removal of 5 bases from V and 0 bases from J, the junction contained 11 bases not matched to a gene. The V gene's germline CDR1 is LNHNV and CDR2 YYDKDF (reference sequence). The CDR3 sequence is 17 residues long. The CDR3 protein is CATSGGASGEYSYEQYF. CDR3 in DNA: TGTGCCACCAGCGGCGGGGCTAGCGGGGAATACTCCTACGAGCAGTACTTC.

This clonotype was seen repeatedly, ten times or more. The V and J genes are TRBV5-1 and TRBJ1-2; 7 bases are shared with TRBD1. Germline V gives CDR1 SGHRS, CDR2 YFSETQ. The junction had 6 bases not matched to a gene; V was cut back by 4 bases and J by 6 bases. The CDR3 loop spans 13 amino acids. CDR3: CASSPGDRHGYTF. The CDR3 DNA follows: TGCGCCAGCAGCCCCGGGGACAGACATGGCTACACCTTC. Filled out from reference TRBV5-1 and TRBJ1-2, the complete variable domain reads KAGVTQTPRYLIKTRGQQVTLSCSPISGHRSVSWYQQTPGQGLQFLFEYFSETQRNKGNFPGRFSGRQFSNSRSEMNVSTLELGDSALYLCASSPGDRHGYTFGSGTRLTVV.

This clonotype has a handful of counts. The V and J genes are TRBV7-8 and TRBJ2-7; D is unclear. V lost 2 bases and J 0 bases, leaving 14 bases between the germline ends. Germline-derived CDR1 and CDR2 are SGHVS and FQNEAQ. The length of the CDR3 is 16 residues. DNA for the CDR3: TGTGCCAGCAGCTTAATTCTTACAGAAAGCTCCTACGAGCAGTACTTC. Translation gives CASSLILTESSYEQYF.

This clonotype was detected only a few times. The genes are TRBV6-2 or TRBV6-3 and TRBJ2-3, with 11 bases aligning to TRBD2. CDR3 length: 17 residues. Germline loops: CDR1 MNHEY, CDR2 SVGEGT. The V segment lost 6 bases and the J segment 2 bases; nucleotides outside the gene matches: 10. CDR3 amino acids: CASSRGLAGSITDTQYF. The DNA for the CDR3 is TGTGCCAGCAGCCGAGGACTAGCGGGTTCTATCACAGATACGCAGTATTTT.

Concerning this clonotype itself: A much more abundant neighbour one base away suggests this may be a read error. Without the conserved terminal phenylalanine or tryptophan, this CDR3 likely stems from a read error. CDR3 DNA: TGTGCCAGCAGCTTAGGTGAACGCCGGTACACGGTTGAAGCTTTCCTT. Its translation is CASSLGERRYTVEAFL. This chain links TRBV11-2 with TRBJ2-3; D is undetermined. The J call may not be correct, given that the DNA end is closer to TRBJ1-1. The length of the CDR3 is 16 residues. Germline-derived CDR1 and CDR2 are SGHAT and FQNNGV.

J is TRBJ2-3 and V is TRBV5-1; TRBD2 matches 8 bases. Trimming took 0 bases from V and 6 from J; bases not matched to a gene: 6. The CDR3 runs 15 residues. CDR1 and CDR2 from the germline V gene are SGHRS and YFSETQ. This CDR3 is CASSLGAGGSDTQYF. CDR3 sequence (DNA): TGCGCCAGCAGCTTGGGGGCGGGAGGATCCGATACGCAGTATTTT. Full variable domain (rest looked up from reference TRBV5-1 and TRBJ2-3): KAGVTQTPRYLIKTRGQQVTLSCSPISGHRSVSWYQQTPGQGLQFLFEYFSETQRNKGNFPGRFSGRQFSNSRSEMNVSTLELGDSALYLCASSLGAGGSDTQYFGPGTRLTVL.

The V call is TRBV29-1, the J call TRBJ1-4, with no clear D. There are 14 residues in the CDR3. CDR1 is SQVTM, CDR2 ANQGSEA, per germline. The V end was cut by 0 bases, the J end by 7 bases, with 12 bases between. The CDR3 coding sequence is TGCAGCGTTGAAGACGAGACGGAACTTGAAAAACTGTTTTTT. This encodes CSVEDETELEKLFF.

The chain is built from TRBV5-1 and TRBJ1-3, with D uncertain. The germline gives CDR1 SGHRS, CDR2 YFSETQ. V was pared by 2 bases and J by 0 bases, with 6 bases between. CDR3 length equals 14 residues. The CDR3 DNA reads as TGCGCCAGCAGCTTAACACTCTCTGGAAACACCATATATTTT. Translation gives CASSLTLSGNTIYF.

This clonotype was counted many times. The rearrangement links TRBV7-2 to TRBJ1-1, with a tentative D call TRBD1 (6 bases). The germline CDR1 and CDR2 sequences are SGHTA and FQGNSA. V shed 3 bases and J shed 1 base, with 9 bases lying between them. The CDR3 is made up of 14 amino acids. CDR3 in amino acids: CASSFRGANTEAFF. CDR3 DNA sequence: TGTGCCAGCAGCTTCAGGGGAGCGAACACTGAAGCTTTCTTT.

At least ten counts were recorded for this clonotype. J is TRBJ2-7 and V is TRBV29-1; a weak D match, TRBD1 (6 bases). The V gene lost 1 base and the J gene lost 3 bases, with 16 bases spanning the gap. Germline CDR1 is SQVTM and CDR2 is ANQGSEA. This CDR3 has 15 residues. CDR3 nucleotide sequence: TGCAGCGTTGAAGCTCGGAACCTAGGGGGCTACGAGCAGTACTTC. Protein product: CSVEARNLGGYEQYF.

Remarks on this clonotype: At one of its ends the junction is not consistent with the germline gene, which may arise from a read error. V usage is TRBV27 and J usage is TRBJ2-1, with 7 bases lining up with TRBD2. Germline CDR1 reads MNHEY; CDR2 reads SMNVEV (reference sequence). The CDR3 covers 14 residues. CDR3 sequence (DNA): TGTGCCAGCAGTCCAACCGGGGCGGGAGACGGTCCACACTTC. Amino acids: CASSPTGAGDGPHF.

This clonotype was counted only a few times. CDR3 residues: CAISPGTGGGHQPQHF. In nucleotides, the CDR3 is TGTGCCATCAGTCCTGGGACAGGGGGAGGGCATCAGCCCCAGCATTTT. This chain connects TRBV10-3 to TRBJ1-5, with TRBD1 matching over 11 bases. This CDR3 comprises 16 residues. Losses at the gene ends were 5 bases for V and 5 bases for J; bases not matched to a gene: 8. From germline, CDR1 is ENHRY and CDR2 SYGVKD.

This clonotype was seen more than once but under ten times. The rearrangement joins TRBV7-9 to TRBJ1-1; D is possibly TRBD1 (6 bases). CDR1 is SEHNR and CDR2 is FQNEAQ in the germline V gene (reference sequence). The CDR3 totals 15 residues. Trimming pared 5 bases from V and 0 bases from J, leaving 13 bases between. CDR3 region: CASSPGDALNTEAFF. The CDR3 bases are TGTGCCAGCAGCCCAGGGGACGCATTGAACACTGAAGCTTTCTTT.

Only a few counts were recorded for this clonotype. V usage is TRBV6-5 and J usage is TRBJ2-1, with 7 bases identical to TRBD1. The V gene's germline CDR1 is MNHEY and CDR2 SVGAGI. This CDR3 is 14 amino acids long. Losses at the gene ends were 0 bases for V and 5 bases for J; bases not matched to a gene: 1. For the CDR3, the DNA is TGTGCCAGCAGTTACTCACAGGGGCACAATGAGCAGTTCTTC. This encodes CASSYSQGHNEQFF.

The rearrangement uses TRBV7-9 and TRBJ2-7; 10 bases are shared with TRBD1. V shed 5 bases, J shed 4 bases, and the junction held 5 bases outside the gene matches. The CDR3 consists of 14 residues. Looked up from germline, CDR1 is SEHNR and CDR2 is FQNEAQ (reference sequence). CDR3 DNA sequence: TGTGCCAGCAGCGGGGGGACAGGGGAATACGAGCAGTACTTC. Amino acid sequence: CASSGGTGEYEQYF.

The chain has TRBV28 and TRBJ2-1; 10 bases line up with TRBD2. Germline V CDR1 and CDR2: MDHEN, SYDVKM. V dropped 5 bases and J dropped 5; count of bases not matched to a gene: 6. CDR3 size: 15 residues. DNA of the CDR3: TGTGCCAGCAGTCCACTAGCGGGAATAAACAATGAGCAGTTCTTC. Its translation: CASSPLAGINNEQFF.

This clonotype was detected many times. This chain uses TRBV11-2 with TRBJ1-1; D uncertain. In germline, CDR1 is SGHAT, CDR2 FQNNGV. The V and J ends lost 3 bases and 0 bases respectively, with 11 bases between them. The CDR3 contains 15 residues. As DNA, the CDR3 is TGTGCCAGCAGCTTGAGTAGCCTTTTGAACACTGAAGCTTTCTTT. Amino acid sequence: CASSLSSLLNTEAFF.

As concerns this clonotype: The junction departs from the called germline gene at one end, perhaps through a read error. The chain couples TRBV12-3 or TRBV12-4 to TRBJ2-5; D is unresolved. This CDR3 spans 12 amino acids. CDR3 coding DNA: TGTGCCAACAGTTTTTGGCCAGAGACCCAGTACTTC. Residues: CANSFWPETQYF.

This clonotype appeared many times. J is TRBJ1-5 and V is TRBV18; D ambiguous. CDR1 and CDR2 from the germline V gene are KGHSH and LQKENI. The germline V and J ends were trimmed by 1 base and 1 base, with 11 bases remaining between them. The CDR3 is 16 residues long. The CDR3 DNA is TGTGCCAGCTCACCACGGGTGGGTTTGAGCAATCAGCCCCAGCATTTT. Translated: CASSPRVGLSNQPQHF.

This chain uses TRBV30 with TRBJ1-2; 7 bases are shared with TRBD1. CDR1 is GTSNPN, CDR2 SVGIG, per germline (reference sequence). V shed 5 bases and J 7 bases; nucleotides not matched to a gene: 7. The CDR3 consists of 12 residues. The CDR3 DNA follows: TGTGCCTGGGATCGACAGGGACGTGGCTACACCTTC. Its translation is CAWDRQGRGYTF.